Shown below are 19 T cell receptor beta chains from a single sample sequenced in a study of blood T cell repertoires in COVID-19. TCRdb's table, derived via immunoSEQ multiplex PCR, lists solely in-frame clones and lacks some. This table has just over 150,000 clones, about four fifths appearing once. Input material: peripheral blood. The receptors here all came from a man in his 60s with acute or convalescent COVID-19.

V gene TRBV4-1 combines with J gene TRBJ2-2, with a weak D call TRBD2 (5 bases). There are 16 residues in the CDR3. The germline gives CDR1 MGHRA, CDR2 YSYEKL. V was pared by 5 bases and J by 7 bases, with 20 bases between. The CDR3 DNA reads TGCGCCAGCAGCTCGTGGCCACGAGGGCGCGGCGGGGAGCTGTTTTTT. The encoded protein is CASSSWPRGRGGELFF.

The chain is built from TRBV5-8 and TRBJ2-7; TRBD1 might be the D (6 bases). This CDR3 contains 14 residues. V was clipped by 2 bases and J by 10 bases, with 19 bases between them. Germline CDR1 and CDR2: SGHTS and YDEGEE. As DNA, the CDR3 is TGTGCCAGCAGCTTCTGGACAGAACCTGCAAAACAGTACTTC. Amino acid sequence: CASSFWTEPAKQYF.

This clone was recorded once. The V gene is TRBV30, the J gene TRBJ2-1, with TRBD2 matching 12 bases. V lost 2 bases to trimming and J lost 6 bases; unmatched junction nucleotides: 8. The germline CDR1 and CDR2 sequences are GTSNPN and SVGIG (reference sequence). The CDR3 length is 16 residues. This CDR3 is CAWSIVGLAGFNEQFF. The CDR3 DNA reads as TGTGCCTGGAGTATAGTGGGACTAGCGGGTTTCAATGAGCAGTTCTTC.

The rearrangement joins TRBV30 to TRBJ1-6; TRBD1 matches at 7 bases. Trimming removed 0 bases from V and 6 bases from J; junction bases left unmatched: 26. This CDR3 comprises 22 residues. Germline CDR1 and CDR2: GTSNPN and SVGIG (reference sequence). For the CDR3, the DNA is TGTGCCTGGAGTGTACGGCGTTGGGAAGGGGGCGACCTGTTACCCTTTAATTCACCCCTCCACTTT. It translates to CAWSVRRWEGGDLLPFNSPLHF.

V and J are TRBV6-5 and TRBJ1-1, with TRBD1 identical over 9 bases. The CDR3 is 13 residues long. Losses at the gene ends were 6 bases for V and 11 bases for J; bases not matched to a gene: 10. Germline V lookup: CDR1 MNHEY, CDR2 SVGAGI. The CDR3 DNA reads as TGTGCCAGCAGCCTAGGGACAGGGAGAGTGGCTTTCTTT. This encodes CASSLGTGRVAFF.

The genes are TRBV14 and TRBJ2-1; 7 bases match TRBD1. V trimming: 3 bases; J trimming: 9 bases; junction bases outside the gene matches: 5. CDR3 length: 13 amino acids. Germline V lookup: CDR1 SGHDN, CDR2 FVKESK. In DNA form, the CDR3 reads TGTGCCAGCAGCCAGCTCCGGGACAGTGAGCAGTTCTTC. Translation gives CASSQLRDSEQFF.

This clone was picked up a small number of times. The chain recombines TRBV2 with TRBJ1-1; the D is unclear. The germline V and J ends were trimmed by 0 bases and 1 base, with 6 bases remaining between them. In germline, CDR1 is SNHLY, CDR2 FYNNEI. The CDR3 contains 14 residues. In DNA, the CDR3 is TGTGCCAGCAGTGAAGCGCTAAGGAACACTGAAGCTTTCTTT. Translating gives CASSEALRNTEAFF.

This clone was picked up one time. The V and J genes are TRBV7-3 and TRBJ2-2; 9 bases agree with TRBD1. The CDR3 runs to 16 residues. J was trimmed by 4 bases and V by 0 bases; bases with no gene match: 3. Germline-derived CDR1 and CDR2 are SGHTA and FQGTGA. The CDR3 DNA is TGTGCCAGCAGCTTAACAGGGACAGGGCTCACCGGGGAGCTGTTTTTT. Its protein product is CASSLTGTGLTGELFF.

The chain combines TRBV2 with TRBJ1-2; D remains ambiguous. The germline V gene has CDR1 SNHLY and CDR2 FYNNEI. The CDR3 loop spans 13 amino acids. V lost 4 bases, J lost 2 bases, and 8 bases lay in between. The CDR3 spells CASSVMANYGYTF. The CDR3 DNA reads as TGTGCCAGCAGTGTGATGGCCAACTATGGCTACACCTTC.

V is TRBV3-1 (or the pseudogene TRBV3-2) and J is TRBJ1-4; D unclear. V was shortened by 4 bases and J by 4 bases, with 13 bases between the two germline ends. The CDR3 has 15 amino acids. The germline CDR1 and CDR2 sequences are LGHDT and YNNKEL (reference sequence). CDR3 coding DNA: TGTGCCAGCAGCCGTCGAGGTTCAGTTAATGAAAAACTGTTTTTT. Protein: CASSRRGSVNEKLFF.

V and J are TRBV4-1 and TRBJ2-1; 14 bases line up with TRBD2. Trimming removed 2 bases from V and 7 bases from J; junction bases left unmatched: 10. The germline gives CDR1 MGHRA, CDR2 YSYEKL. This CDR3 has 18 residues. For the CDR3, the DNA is TGCGCCAGCAGCCAAAGGGGCGGGGGACTAGCGGGGGTGAATGAGCAGTTCTTC. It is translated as CASSQRGGGLAGVNEQFF.

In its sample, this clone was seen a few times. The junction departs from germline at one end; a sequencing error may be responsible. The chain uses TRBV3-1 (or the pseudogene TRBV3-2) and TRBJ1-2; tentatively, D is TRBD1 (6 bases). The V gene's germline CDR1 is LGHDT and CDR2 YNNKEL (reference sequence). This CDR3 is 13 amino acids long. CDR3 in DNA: TGTGCCAGCAGCCAAGCACAGGGCGGGTCCCATGCTTTC. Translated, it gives CASSQAQGGSHAF.

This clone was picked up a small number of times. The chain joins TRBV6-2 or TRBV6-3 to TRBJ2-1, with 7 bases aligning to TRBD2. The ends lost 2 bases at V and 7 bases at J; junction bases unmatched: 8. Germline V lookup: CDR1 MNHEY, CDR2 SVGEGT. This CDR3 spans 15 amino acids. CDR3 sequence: CASSYVAGVGNEQFF. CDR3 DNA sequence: TGTGCCAGCAGTTACGTGGCGGGAGTTGGTAATGAGCAGTTCTTC.

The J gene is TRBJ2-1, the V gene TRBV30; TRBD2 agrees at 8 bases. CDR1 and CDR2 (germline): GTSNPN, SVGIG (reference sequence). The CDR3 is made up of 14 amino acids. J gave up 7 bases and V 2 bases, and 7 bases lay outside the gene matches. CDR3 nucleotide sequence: TGTGCCTGGAGTTTTAGCGGGACTAGGAATGAGCAGTTCTTC. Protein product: CAWSFSGTRNEQFF.

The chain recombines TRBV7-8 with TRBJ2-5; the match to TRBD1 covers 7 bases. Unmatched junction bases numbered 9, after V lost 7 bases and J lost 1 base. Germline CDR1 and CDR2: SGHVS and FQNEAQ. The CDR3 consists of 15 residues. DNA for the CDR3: TGTGCCAGCAAGCAGAGGAGACAGGGCCAAGAGACCCAGTACTTC. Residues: CASKQRRQGQETQYF.

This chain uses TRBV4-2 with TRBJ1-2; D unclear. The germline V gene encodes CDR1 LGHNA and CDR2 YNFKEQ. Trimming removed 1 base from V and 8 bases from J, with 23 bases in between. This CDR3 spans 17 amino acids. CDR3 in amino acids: CASSQAGVGQSDSGYTF. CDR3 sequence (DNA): TGTGCCAGCAGCCAAGCTGGTGTAGGCCAGTCAGACTCCGGCTACACCTTC.

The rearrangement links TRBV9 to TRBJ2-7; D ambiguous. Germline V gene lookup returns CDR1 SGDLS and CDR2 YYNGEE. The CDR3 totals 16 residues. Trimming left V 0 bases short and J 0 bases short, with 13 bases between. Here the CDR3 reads CASSVAIRLSSYEQYF. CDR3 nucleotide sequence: TGTGCCAGCAGCGTAGCAATCAGGCTTAGCTCCTACGAGCAGTACTTC.

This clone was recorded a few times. DNA of the CDR3: TGTGCCAGCAGTGATCCCCAGGGTCGACATGGCTATAGCAATCAGCCCCAGCATTTT. Residues: CASSDPQGRHGYSNQPQHF. The chain links TRBV6-1 to TRBJ1-5; tentatively, D is TRBD1 (5 bases). V was clipped by 3 bases and J by 0 bases, with 21 bases between them. The CDR3 loop spans 19 amino acids. Germline V gene lookup returns CDR1 MNHNS and CDR2 SASEGT.

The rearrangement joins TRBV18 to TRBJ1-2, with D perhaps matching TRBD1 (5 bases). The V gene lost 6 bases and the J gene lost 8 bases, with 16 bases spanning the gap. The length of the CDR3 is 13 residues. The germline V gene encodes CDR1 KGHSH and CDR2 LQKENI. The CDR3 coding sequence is TGTGCCAGCTCCTCCGATAGGAGGGGCGGCTACACCTTC. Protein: CASSSDRRGGYTF.